This TCR beta chain was documented in a study of blood T cell repertoires in COVID-19. Across the whole study: The origin of the acute and convalescent COVID-19 samples was the United States, Italy and Spain. Sources were T cells, B-cell-depleted T cells, or PBMCs; the material itself was cDNA or gDNA.

Clones were read by immunoSEQ multiplex PCR, and TCRdb kept only the in-frame ones, dropping some. The table includes fewer than 250,000 clones, almost 85% detected once. V was clipped by 4 bases and J by 0 bases; unmatched bases: 12. CDR1 and CDR2 from the germline V gene are LNHDA and SQIVND (reference sequence). The CDR3 length is 19 residues. Assignments of participants to cohorts depended upon their own reported clinical history. The table lists this clone with a count of one. This chain uses TRBV19 with TRBJ2-3, with TRBD2 identical over 11 bases. This sequence was found in a woman aged 50 to 60 with acute COVID-19. The sequenced material came from PBMCs or T cells enriched from blood (not recorded which). CDR3 sequence: CASSKVAGGPWASTDTQYF. CDR3 in DNA: TGTGCCAGTAGTAAAGTAGCGGGGGGGCCTTGGGCTAGCACAGATACGCAGTATTTT.